One sample yielded the 31 T cell receptor beta chains listed below, sequenced in a study of T-cell reconstitution after alpha-beta-depleted transplantation in children. Unique molecular identifiers were incorporated into the prepared TCRbeta library. One entry per CDR3 protein results from TCRdb running MiXCR on the PCR reads. The repertoire holds around 200,000 distinct CDR3 sequences, around 9.5% seen once, with around 6.2% in the top ten. This specimen consisted of PBMCs from the stem cell graft donor, obtained from the stem cell graft. The receptors come from a human donor who donated a stem cell graft to a child with acute lymphoblastic leukemia.

This clonotype appeared a few times. This CDR3 is CASSSRGQLGEKLFF. CDR3 DNA: TGTGCCAGCAGTTCCCGGGGACAGCTCGGTGAAAAACTGTTTTTT. This chain links TRBV12-3 or TRBV12-4 with TRBJ1-4; 7 nucleotides match TRBD1. Losses at the gene ends were 4 bases for V and 7 bases for J; bases not matched to a gene: 9. This CDR3 has 15 amino acids.

For this clonotype: With a much larger clone just one base away, this may be a read error. Since no conserved phenylalanine or tryptophan closes the CDR3, a read error is the likely cause. The rearrangement joins TRBV20-1 to TRBJ1-1; D is undetermined. V dropped 3 bases and J dropped 3 bases, with 8 bases sitting between them. This CDR3 comprises 12 residues. CDR1 DFQATT and CDR2 SNEGSKA come from the germline V gene (reference sequence). The CDR3 DNA reads as TGCAGTGCTAGGAACAGCCACACTGAAGCTTTCTCT. This encodes CSARNSHTEAFS.

This clonotype has ten or more counts. J is TRBJ2-6 and V is TRBV11-2; 7 bases match TRBD1. Germline V gene data show CDR1 as SGHAT and CDR2 as FQNNGV. Trimming cost V 5 bases and J 1 base; bases outside gene matches: 11. The CDR3 is 18 residues long. CDR3: CASSPRGLSGSGANVLTF. CDR3 nucleotide sequence: TGTGCCAGCAGCCCAAGGGGGCTTTCGGGGTCTGGGGCCAACGTCCTGACTTTC.

The chain is built from TRBV4-2 and TRBJ1-3, with a possible D match to TRBD1 (6 bases). Germline-derived CDR1 and CDR2 are LGHNA and YNFKEQ. The V and J ends lost 6 bases and 0 bases respectively, with 12 bases between them. CDR3 length: 15 amino acids. In nucleotides, the CDR3 is TGTGCCAGCAGTCCTGACAGGACCTCTGGAAACACCATATATTTT. Amino acid sequence: CASSPDRTSGNTIYF.

At least ten counts were recorded for this clonotype. This chain links TRBV11-2 with TRBJ2-5, with 8 positions matching TRBD2. The CDR3 has 16 amino acids. J gave up 1 base and V 1 base, and 5 bases lay outside the gene matches. The germline gives CDR1 SGHAT, CDR2 FQNNGV. The CDR3 nucleotides are TGTGCCAGCAGCTTAGCCCAACTAGCGGCCCAAGAGACCCAGTACTTC. The encoded protein is CASSLAQLAAQETQYF.

This clonotype appeared a few times. The chain carries TRBV11-2 and TRBJ2-3; D gene unclear. V was trimmed by 1 base and J by 0 bases, leaving 14 bases between them. The CDR3 loop spans 17 amino acids. CDR1 is SGHAT, CDR2 FQNNGV, per germline. CDR3 nucleotides: TGTGCCAGCAGCTTAGTGTGGGCGACTCTAAGCACAGATACGCAGTATTTT. It yields the protein CASSLVWATLSTDTQYF.

This clonotype was seen only a few times. The chain joins TRBV5-4 to TRBJ2-3, with TRBD2 matching over 10 bases. V was pared by 4 bases and J by 4 bases, with 9 bases of the junction left unmatched. Germline V lookup: CDR1 SGHNT, CDR2 YYREEE (reference sequence). CDR3 length equals 16 residues. CDR3 loop: CASSLSGGAVADTQYF. The CDR3 DNA is TGTGCCAGCAGCCTAAGCGGGGGGGCCGTTGCAGATACGCAGTATTTT.

This clonotype has a handful of counts. J is TRBJ2-4 and V is TRBV5-5, with 8 positions matching TRBD1. The J segment lost 3 bases and the V segment lost 6 bases, leaving 5 bases of the junction unmatched. The CDR3 has 14 residues. Germline CDR1 reads SGHKS; CDR2 reads YYEKEE (reference sequence). The CDR3 region has the DNA TGTGCCAGCAACCCGGGACAGGTCAAAAACATTCAGTACTTC. Residues: CASNPGQVKNIQYF.

This clonotype came up many times. The CDR3 DNA is TGCAGTGCCTGGGGGGGAGGGGGCCAAGTATATTTT. It translates to CSAWGGGGQVYF. The V gene is TRBV20-1, the J gene TRBJ1-3; 7 bases map to TRBD1. The CDR3 length is 12 residues. The V segment lost 6 bases and the J segment 14 bases; nucleotides outside the gene matches: 13. Germline V lookup: CDR1 DFQATT, CDR2 SNEGSKA (reference sequence).

This clonotype was counted between two and nine times. The chain has TRBV20-1 and TRBJ1-1; D is unclear. The CDR3 loop spans 11 amino acids. V lost 3 bases and J 4 bases, leaving 6 bases between the germline ends. The germline V gene has CDR1 DFQATT and CDR2 SNEGSKA (reference sequence). The CDR3 DNA follows: TGCAGTGCTAGGGCGCCCACTGAAGCTTTCTTT. Its translation is CSARAPTEAFF.

The gene calls are TRBV7-9 and TRBJ2-5; D ambiguous. Germline values: CDR1 SEHNR, CDR2 FQNEAQ (reference sequence). The CDR3 contains 15 residues. The V end lost 2 bases, the J end lost 2 bases, and 12 bases lay between the germline ends. The CDR3 nucleotides are TGTGCCAGCAGCTTAAATTGGAAGGGACAAGAGACCCAGTACTTC. This encodes CASSLNWKGQETQYF. The full variable domain, its missing parts supplied by reference TRBV7-9 and TRBJ2-5, is DTGVSQNPRHKITKRGQNVTFRCDPISEHNRLYWYRQTLGQGPEFLTYFQNEAQLEKSRLLSDRFSAERPKGSFSTLEIQRTEQGDSAMYLCASSLNWKGQETQYFGPGTRLLVL.

This rearrangement joins TRBV6-5 to TRBJ1-4; D remains ambiguous. From germline, CDR1 is MNHEY and CDR2 SVGAGI. Deletions cut 4 bases from V and 4 bases from J, with 7 bases between. The CDR3 contains 13 residues. The CDR3 reads CASSWQFNEKLFF. The CDR3 coding sequence is TGTGCCAGCAGTTGGCAGTTTAATGAAAAACTGTTTTTT.

Ten or more counts support this clonotype. Written as DNA, the CDR3 is TGCGCCAGCAGCCAAGGAGGGAGCGGGGTCTATGAGCAGTTCTTC. Encoded protein: CASSQGGSGVYEQFF. The rearrangement uses TRBV4-3 and TRBJ2-1; the match to TRBD2 covers 7 bases. The CDR3 spans 15 residues. V shed 1 base, J shed 8 bases, and the junction held 8 bases outside the gene matches. In germline, CDR1 is LGHNA, CDR2 YSLEER.

The chain couples TRBV4-3 to TRBJ2-1; 12 bases are shared with TRBD2. CDR1 is LGHNA and CDR2 is YSLEER in the germline V gene. The CDR3 totals 15 residues. After removal of 4 bases from V and 8 bases from J, the junction contained 6 bases not matched to a gene. The CDR3 sequence is CASSPSSGGAYEQFF. In DNA, the CDR3 is TGCGCCAGCAGCCCGTCTAGCGGGGGGGCCTATGAGCAGTTCTTC.

This clonotype appeared many times. The V gene is TRBV6-5, the J gene TRBJ1-5; the D is unclear. This CDR3 region has 15 residues. CDR1 is MNHEY and CDR2 is SVGAGI in the germline V gene. Trimming pared 0 bases from V and 4 bases from J, leaving 10 bases between. CDR3 nucleotide sequence: TGTGCCAGCAGTTACTCGAGGGCAGAGAATCAGCCCCAGCATTTT. Translation gives CASSYSRAENQPQHF.

This clonotype was counted many times. J is TRBJ1-5 and V is TRBV12-3 or TRBV12-4, with D uncertain. The CDR3 contains 15 residues. The germline V and J ends were trimmed by 7 bases and 1 base, with 14 bases remaining between them. The chain's CDR3 is CASTPDGLSNQPQHF. The CDR3 DNA reads TGTGCCAGCACCCCCGACGGGCTCAGCAATCAGCCCCAGCATTTT.

This clonotype appeared a few times. The chain combines TRBV27 with TRBJ1-1; D is ambiguous. Germline CDR1 is MNHEY and CDR2 is SMNVEV (reference sequence). The length of the CDR3 is 13 residues. V was cut by 5 bases and J by 4 bases, with 11 bases left in between. The CDR3 sequence: CASSNGLGTEAFF. CDR3 DNA: TGTGCCAGCAGTAACGGCCTGGGCACTGAAGCTTTCTTT.

At least ten counts were recorded for this clonotype. This rearrangement joins TRBV5-1 to TRBJ2-3; 11 bases fit TRBD2. With 0 bases clipped from V and 1 base from J, the junction kept 1 base outside the gene matches. This CDR3 is built from 16 residues. Looked up from germline, CDR1 is SGHRS and CDR2 is YFSETQ. CDR3 DNA sequence: TGCGCCAGCAGCTTGGATAGCGGGGGGGGCACAGATACGCAGTATTTT. Its translation: CASSLDSGGGTDTQYF.

CDR3 nucleotide sequence: TGCAGCGCCGAGGACGGCTATGGCTACACCTTC. Amino acids: CSAEDGYGYTF. The chain recombines TRBV29-1 with TRBJ1-2; D uncertain. CDR3 length: 11 amino acids. The germline gives CDR1 SQVTM, CDR2 ANQGSEA. Trimming left V 7 bases short and J 4 bases short, with 10 bases between.

Only a few counts were recorded for this clonotype. The rearrangement uses TRBV4-1 and TRBJ2-1; 8 nucleotides agree with TRBD1. The CDR3 sequence is 15 residues long. With V trimmed by 0 bases and J by 5 bases, 3 bases remained unmatched. Germline V CDR1 and CDR2: MGHRA, YSYEKL. CDR3 coding DNA: TGCGCCAGCAGCCAAGAGGACAGGGTGAACAATGAGCAGTTCTTC. Translation: CASSQEDRVNNEQFF.

The chain couples TRBV19 to TRBJ1-5; no clear D gene. The germline gives CDR1 LNHDA, CDR2 SQIVND (reference sequence). The CDR3 is 12 residues long. Trimming removed 4 bases from V and 3 bases from J, with 4 bases in between. CDR3 bases: TGTGCCAGTAGTAGACCCAATCAGCCCCAGCATTTT. Protein: CASSRPNQPQHF.

There are a few counts of this clonotype. The V gene is TRBV20-1, the J gene TRBJ2-7; D not certain. The length of the CDR3 is 14 residues. From germline, CDR1 is DFQATT and CDR2 SNEGSKA (reference sequence). The V end lost 5 bases, the J end lost 7 bases, and 21 bases lay between the germline ends. The CDR3 DNA sequence: TGCAGTGCTGGTACAGTGGGTCTTCGAGGTGAGCAGTACTTC. It is translated as CSAGTVGLRGEQYF.

This clonotype turned up a few times. This chain links TRBV20-1 with TRBJ1-2; D uncertain. The germline gives CDR1 DFQATT, CDR2 SNEGSKA (reference sequence). The CDR3 covers 13 residues. V lost 5 bases, J lost 0 bases, and 10 bases lay in between. The CDR3 coding sequence is TGCAGTGCTTCGCGCGGCTCTAACTATGGCTACACCTTC. Translating gives CSASRGSNYGYTF.

In this sample, this clonotype turned up a few times. This chain connects TRBV12-5 to TRBJ1-1; possibly TRBD1 for D (6 bases). The CDR3 covers 11 residues. Trimming took 6 bases from V and 5 from J, leaving 7 bases between them. Germline V lookup: CDR1 LGHNT, CDR2 FRNRAP. CDR3 sequence reads: CASGTGTEAFF. In nucleotides, the CDR3 is TGTGCTAGTGGGACAGGAACTGAAGCTTTCTTT.

This clonotype was counted only a few times. J is TRBJ1-1 and V is TRBV20-1; no reliable D call. Germline V gene data show CDR1 as DFQATT and CDR2 as SNEGSKA (reference sequence). The CDR3 is 15 residues long. Trimming took off 6 bases at V and 1 base at J, with 18 bases between the two ends. The CDR3 DNA reads TGCAGTGCCAATCGGATACTACAGCCGAACACTGAAGCTTTCTTT. Translated: CSANRILQPNTEAFF.

This clonotype was counted many times. In DNA, the CDR3 is TGCGCCAGCTGCAACAATTTGGACGTTGAGCAGTTCTTC. The encoded protein is CASCNNLDVEQFF. This sequence joins TRBV5-1 and TRBJ2-1; D is ambiguous. Germline values: CDR1 SGHRS, CDR2 YFSETQ. CDR3 length equals 13 residues. V lost 7 bases and J lost 9, with 17 bases in between. The full variable domain, in which reference TRBV5-1 and TRBJ2-1 provide the parts outside the CDR3, is KAGVTQTPRYLIKTRGQQVTLSCSPISGHRSVSWYQQTPGQGLQFLFEYFSETQRNKGNFPGRFSGRQFSNSRSEMNVSTLELGDSALYLCASCNNLDVEQFFGPGTRLTVL.

This clonotype was seen many times. The chain recombines TRBV12-3 or TRBV12-4 with TRBJ1-1; D ambiguous. The CDR3 length is 14 residues. The V gene lost 3 bases and the J gene lost 6 bases, with 14 bases spanning the gap. The DNA for the CDR3 is TGTGCCAGCAGTTTGGGTGGAGGATCCCCTGAAGCTTTCTTT. Encoded protein: CASSLGGGSPEAFF.

This chain uses TRBV7-8 with TRBJ2-7; weak D call: TRBD2 (5 bases). Trimming removed 5 bases at V and 4 bases at J, with 15 bases between. This CDR3 comprises 14 residues. Germline V gives CDR1 SGHVS, CDR2 FQNEAQ. CDR3 loop: CASSLGPGKYEQYF. In DNA, the CDR3 is TGTGCCAGCAGCCTCGGACCGGGAAAGTACGAGCAGTACTTC.

V usage is TRBV7-6 and J usage is TRBJ2-1; D may match TRBD1 or TRBD2 (7 bases each). CDR1 is SGHVS and CDR2 is FNYEAQ in the germline V gene. Trimming took off 1 base at V and 6 bases at J, with 19 bases between the two ends. This CDR3 is built from 17 residues. The DNA for the CDR3 is TGTGCCAGCAGCTTAGTATCAGGGGGGGTAAGCGTCAATGAGCAGTTCTTC. Amino acid sequence: CASSLVSGGVSVNEQFF.

This clonotype was detected ten times or more. V is TRBV6-2 or TRBV6-3 and J is TRBJ1-1, with D tentatively TRBD1 (6 bases). V was clipped by 2 bases and J by 7 bases, with 20 bases between them. Germline V gene data show CDR1 as MNHEY and CDR2 as SVGEGT. The length of the CDR3 is 16 residues. The CDR3 region is CASSYGPLLTGSEAFF. CDR3 bases: TGTGCCAGCAGTTACGGTCCCCTCCTTACAGGGAGTGAAGCTTTCTTT.

This clonotype has at least ten counts. CDR3 protein: CASSSEQGNTQYF. For the CDR3, the DNA is TGCGCCAGCAGCTCGGAACAGGGGAATACGCAGTATTTT. The chain couples TRBV5-1 to TRBJ2-3, with 7 bases lining up with TRBD1. CDR1 is SGHRS and CDR2 is YFSETQ in the germline V gene. The CDR3 sequence is 13 residues long. The V gene end was trimmed by 3 bases and the J gene end by 7 bases; junction bases not matched to a gene: 5.